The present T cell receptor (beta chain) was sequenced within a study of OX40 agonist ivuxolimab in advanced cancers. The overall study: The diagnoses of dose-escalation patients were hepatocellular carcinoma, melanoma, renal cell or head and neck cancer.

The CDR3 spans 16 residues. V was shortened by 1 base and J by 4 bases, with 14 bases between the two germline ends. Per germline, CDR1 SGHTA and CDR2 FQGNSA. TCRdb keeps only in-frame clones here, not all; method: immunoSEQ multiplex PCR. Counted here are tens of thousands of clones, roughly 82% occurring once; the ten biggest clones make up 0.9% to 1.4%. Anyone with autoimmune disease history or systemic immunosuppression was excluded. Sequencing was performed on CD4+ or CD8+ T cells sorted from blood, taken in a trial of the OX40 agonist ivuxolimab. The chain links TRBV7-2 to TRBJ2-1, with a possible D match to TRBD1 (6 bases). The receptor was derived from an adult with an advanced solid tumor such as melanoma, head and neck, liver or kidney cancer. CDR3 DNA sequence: TGTGCCAGCAGCTTAGGTGGCAGGGGCGGATACAATGAGCAGTTCTTC. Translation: CASSLGGRGGYNEQFF. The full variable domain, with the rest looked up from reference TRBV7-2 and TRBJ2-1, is GAGVSQSPSNKVTEKGKDVELRCDPISGHTALYWYRQSLGQGLEFLIYFQGNSAPDKSGLPSDRFSAERTGGSVSTLTIQRTQQEDSAVYLCASSLGGRGGYNEQFFGPGTRLTVL.